This TCR beta chain was profiled in a study of cytomegalovirus exposure and HLA in healthy donors (dated by TCRdb to the late 2010s). Some background on the complete study: In an earlier analysis of under 750 of the donors, roughly 300 Gb of sequence data and 95 million to 130 million unique TCR beta sequences from about 179 million T cells were reported. Among around 400 genotyped donors of the cohort, an average of about 240,000 unique TCR beta nucleotide sequences were sequenced per donor, around 18% of them non-productive. The study aimed to test whether signatures of past pathogen exposure could be identified by cataloging public T cell receptors. An earlier analysis of around 580 of the donors used high-throughput TCR beta sequencing to judge whether each TCR beta V gene segment behaved as functional or pseudogenic. A later analysis re-analyzed previously published TCR beta repertoires from roughly 600 donors and added high-resolution HLA genotyping to study TCR occurrence patterns. Donor age, sex, ethnicity and CMV serostatus were compiled alongside the repertoire data. Approximately 310 gigabases of sequencing data and tens of millions of unique TCR sequences were included in an early release covering 500 to 750 HLA-typed donors. Because of strong linkage in the cohort, five DR-DQ haplotypes were treated as single units for association and clustering. Rather than using new phenotypic data, the later analysis identified candidate immune exposures from TCR beta sequences and from how often those sequences occurred across donors. Typing coverage varied by locus: about 629-640 donors for A, B, C, DRB1 and DQB1; approximately 500 for DQA1; some 610 for DPA1; about 450 for DPB1. To predict cytomegalovirus infection status, the study combined high-throughput TCR immunosequencing, statistical association of individual TCRs with disease status, and machine learning. The study used immunosequencing to profile the T cell repertoires of 670 or so subjects and linked those repertoires to cytomegalovirus serostatus. In addition to the first cohort of hundreds of subjects, a separate validation cohort of approximately 120 different subjects was used. HLA typing covered class I and class II loci at four-digit resolution. In a later genetic analysis, genome-wide SNP genotypes for about 55% of the roughly 670 donors were used, and that subset was treated as a discovery cohort. The genetic ancestry cluster associated with self-reported Caucasian donors included 65% to 90% of the 398 genotyped donors. Every repertoire in the discovery cohort had been generated on one and the same sequencing platform. General conclusions and limits of the study: Compared with the approximately 710-donor mean, donors in an Asian-associated ancestry cluster had fewer N-insertions in productive TCRs, according to a later genetic analysis. Most CMV-associated TCR beta chains appeared to be HLA-restricted in a later analysis, and the HLA associations seemed to be driven largely by CMV exposure. In a later analysis, the rate of TCR association differed among HLA loci, with DRB1 alleles having the most associated TCRs and HLA-C alleles having the fewest. A few of the identified cytomegalovirus-associated TCR beta chains were confirmed in vitro to be specific for cytomegalovirus antigens. A total of 164 TCR beta chains were listed by the study as associated with cytomegalovirus. The only immune exposure information available for the cohort was CMV serostatus. Because some donors lacked HLA typing at each locus, the association tests relied only on the typed subset. Compared with equally common non-associated chains, HLA-associated TCR beta chains in a later analysis were more clonally expanded and had lower generation probabilities. The presence/absence analyses assumed that sequencing depth was roughly uniform across donors, and that assumption may not be true. A further reported finding was that TCR beta sequences accurately predicted the HLA-A and HLA-B alleles for most subjects in the first cohort. Broadly in line with IMGT annotations, most TCR beta V segments showed up in productive rearrangements about 90% or about 30% of the time in an earlier analysis of 587 of the donors. Strong co-occurrence of HLA alleles, especially DR and DQ, made assigning TCR associations to individual alleles difficult. Because counts were too low, approximately 15 rarely observed V segments, including chromosome 9 orphons, were excluded from the earlier analysis of fewer than 650 of the donors. The classifier was reported to diagnose cytomegalovirus status with high specificity and sensitivity in both the original and validation cohorts. A cluster of highly shared sequence variants was judged likely to represent a technical artifact of the sequencing pipeline. Across donors, most TCR sequences were observed very rarely, whereas some public TCRs were present in many individuals. Only TCR beta chains were sequenced in this cohort, and the absence of alpha or paired-chain data limited detectable features. The authors suggested that the approach could potentially be generalized to other disease states and immunological phenotypes. In a later analysis, several top co-occurrence clusters were reported to appear linked to parvovirus B19, influenza, CMV and Epstein-Barr virus. An association between a missense DCLRE1C variant and V-gene and J-gene trimming of TCR beta chains was found in a later genetic analysis and replicated in an independent cohort. Correlated functional status among segregating V segments might reflect linkage disequilibrium, but an unknown experimental factor could not be ruled out. Specific HLA alleles were associated with 15,000 to 20,000 TCR beta sequences at a false discovery rate of 0.05 in a later analysis.

In total, fewer than 750 healthy bone marrow donors made up the cohort. All cohort members were sampled while nominally healthy, although unrecorded immune exposures were likely present. The donor tested CMV seronegative and was one of the 352 seronegative cohort members. A peripheral blood sample was provided by each donor, and peripheral blood mononuclear cells were used for TCR beta sequencing. The Qiagen DNeasy Blood Extraction Kit was used to extract genomic DNA from the blood cell samples. Library creation used the immunoSEQ multiplex PCR assay. For the multiplex PCR, a mixture combining 60 forward primers for TCR Vbeta segments and 13 reverse primers for TCR Jbeta segments was used. The CDR3 region of rearranged TCR beta genes was amplified from genomic DNA by a multiplex PCR assay. Amplified TCR beta libraries were sequenced as 87-base-pair reads on the Illumina HiSeq System. The paper's processing steps were these. Across the 640 or so repertoires, a later analysis counted 80 million or so unique TCR beta chains, some 11 million of which were shared by at least two donors. Raw reads were error-corrected and collapsed into unique sequences with a nearest-neighbor algorithm that merged closely related sequences to remove PCR and sequencing errors. To assign V, D and J gene segments, CDR3 sequences were aligned to IMGT reference sequences. For a sequence to be retained, a match of at least six nucleotides to both a V gene segment and a J gene segment was required. Rearrangements were called productive when the CDR3 lacked stop codons and stayed in frame with V and J; all others were non-productive. CDR3 was defined by IMGT convention, running from the second conserved V-encoded cysteine to the conserved J-encoded phenylalanine. Sequences without an unambiguous match to a single V gene segment were excluded from the earlier analysis of a few hundred of the donors. In an earlier analysis of around 590 of the donors, a V segment was called functional when productive rearrangements were above 56.7%, and segregating when the standard deviation between donors exceeded 5%. A statistical classification framework was built to diagnose cytomegalovirus status from the catalog of TCR beta chain sequences. V and J gene assignment, in a later analysis, came from comparing TCR nucleotide sequences with IMGT/GENE-DB human TR gene sequences. A later analysis assigned CDR3 sequences and most-parsimonious VDJ recombination scenarios with the TCRdist pipeline. In a later analysis, each TCR beta chain was defined by its CDR3 amino acid sequence together with its V-gene family, and reads lacking a unique V-gene family were excluded. In a later analysis, 450 to 600 highly shared, low-generation-probability nucleotide sequences were removed to address suspected cross-contamination and a sequencing artifact. In a later analysis, a clonal expansion index was calculated for each public chain from normalized within-repertoire ranks of inferred template counts. Generation probabilities in a later analysis came from a VDJ recombination model fitted to out-of-frame rearrangements, and those results were checked against IGoR. Hypergeometric tests were used in a later analysis to score TCR-TCR, TCR-HLA and TCR-CMV co-occurrence, with a repertoire-size bias correction applied to the TCR pairs. A later analysis estimated false discovery rates by permuting HLA or CMV assignments 20 times. In a later analysis, co-occurring TCRs were grouped with DBSCAN, and TCRdist sequence similarity was added when clustering was performed within HLA-allele-positive subsets. Repertoires with fewer than 30,000 or more than 120,000 public chains, plus five repertoires with anomalous nucleotide sharing, were excluded from co-occurrence clustering. The source is immuneACCESS, and TCRdb retained only in-frame sequences with V and J called. Part of the clones is not carried over; for the studies checked, unresolved V genes explain less than half of this, and the remainder is unexplained. V and J calls and clone size are given by that table; D and trimming were obtained from the DNA. This sample comprises roughly 130,000 clones, approximately 84% of them detected only once. Of the sample, 2.7% falls within the top ten clones.

With regard to this clone: Its antigen is unknown. One base away there is no much larger clone; base qualities are not given.

This sequence originates from a boy aged 2 to 9 in good health and CMV-seronegative. What was sequenced was PBMCs.

The DNA reads TGTGCCAACCCGACAGGGCTGAACACTGAAGCTTTCTTT. This encodes CANPTGLNTEAFF. Recombination linked TRBV7-9 to TRBJ1-1, with TRBD1 identical over 7 junction bases. The germline V gene (reference sequence) supplies CDR1 SEHNR and CDR2 FQNEAQ. Here V drops 10 bases and J drops 0 bases, and the junction holds 5 bases not matched to any gene. Counted from cysteine to phenylalanine, this CDR3 has 13 amino acids. The CDR3 DNA has 39 bases and is translated from base 1.